The T cell receptor (beta chain) described here comes from a study of cytomegalovirus exposure and HLA in healthy donors. Overall study findings and caveats: Subsequent analysis found a tendency for first-cohort TCR clusters to co-occur within the roughly 130 validation repertoires. It was reported that the classifier diagnosed cytomegalovirus status with high specificity and sensitivity in both the original and validation cohorts.

The data were produced by immunoSEQ multiplex PCR, yet TCRdb's version contains in-frame clones alone and is incomplete. The table lists approximately 120,000 clones, around 95% of them singletons, with 1.5% to 2% in the top ten. Details on this clone: The antigen is not known.

Germline V CDR1 and CDR2: LGHNA, YSLEER. V gave up 4 bases and J gave up 4 bases; unmatched junction bases: 6. The CDR3 runs 15 residues. The chain combines TRBV4-3 with TRBJ2-5; 10 nucleotides match TRBD1. Input material: PBMCs. The sequence derives from a man aged 18 to 30 in good health and CMV-seronegative. CDR3: CASSPGQGGRETQYF. Here the CDR3 DNA reads TGCGCCAGCAGCCCAGGACAGGGGGGAAGAGAGACCCAGTACTTC.